Listed below are T cell receptor beta chains from one sample, sequenced in a study of OX40 agonist ivuxolimab in advanced cancers. The data were produced by immunoSEQ multiplex PCR, yet TCRdb's version contains in-frame clones alone and is incomplete. The sample consists of 65,000 or so clones, roughly 89% of them appearing once. Sequencing was performed on CD4+ or CD8+ T cells sorted from blood, taken in a trial of the OX40 agonist ivuxolimab. These TCRs come from an adult with an advanced solid tumor such as melanoma, head and neck, liver or kidney cancer. The CDR3 runs from the conserved cysteine through the conserved F or W. The order of the fields is V gene, clone size, D gene, J gene, CDR3 protein, CDR3 DNA. A D gene is named only where the DNA matches it firmly. Size tells how often a clone was seen (once, few, many) or the class of an expanded clone, and some rows leave it out.

v_call: TRBV2
clone_size: once
d_call: -
j_call: TRBJ1-5
cdr3_aa: CASAQGEGNQPQHF
cdr3_nt: TGTGCCAGCGCCCAAGGGGAAGGCAATCAGCCCCAGCATTTT

v_call: TRBV5-8
clone_size: -
d_call: -
j_call: TRBJ1-2
cdr3_aa: CASSLEPGNYGYTF
cdr3_nt: TGTGCCAGCAGCTTGGAACCCGGGAACTATGGCTACACCTTC

v_call: TRBV27
clone_size: -
d_call: -
j_call: TRBJ1-2
cdr3_aa: CASSSLASLNYGYTF
cdr3_nt: TGTGCCAGCAGTTCCCTGGCCAGCCTTAACTATGGCTACACCTTC

v_call: TRBV10-3
clone_size: -
d_call: TRBD1
j_call: TRBJ2-7
cdr3_aa: CAIKPDRGSYEQYF
cdr3_nt: TGTGCCATCAAACCAGACAGGGGGTCCTACGAGCAGTACTTC

v_call: TRBV7-9
clone_size: -
d_call: -
j_call: TRBJ2-5
cdr3_aa: CASRAEGQETQYF
cdr3_nt: TGTGCCAGCAGAGCGGAGGGGCAAGAGACCCAGTACTTC

v_call: TRBV5-1
clone_size: few
d_call: -
j_call: TRBJ2-7
cdr3_aa: CASSLEASSYEQYF
cdr3_nt: TGCGCCAGCAGCTTGGAGGCGAGCTCCTACGAGCAGTACTTC

v_call: TRBV6-6
clone_size: -
d_call: -
j_call: TRBJ1-5
cdr3_aa: CASSYSRQADQPQHF
cdr3_nt: TGTGCCAGCAGTTACTCCCGACAGGCGGATCAGCCCCAGCATTTT

v_call: TRBV18
clone_size: -
d_call: TRBD1
j_call: TRBJ2-5
cdr3_aa: CASSERVLSGGAETQYF
cdr3_nt: TGTGCCAGCTCCGAGAGGGTCTTGTCAGGGGGCGCGGAGACCCAGTACTTC

v_call: TRBV30
clone_size: once
d_call: -
j_call: TRBJ1-2
cdr3_aa: CAWGDPGRGSNGYTF
cdr3_nt: TGTGCCTGGGGGGATCCCGGGAGGGGATCAAATGGCTACACCTTC

v_call: TRBV20-1
clone_size: -
d_call: -
j_call: TRBJ2-7
cdr3_aa: CSATKTYEQYF
cdr3_nt: TGCAGTGCTACGAAGACCTACGAGCAGTACTTC

v_call: TRBV7-6
clone_size: -
d_call: TRBD1
j_call: TRBJ2-3
cdr3_aa: CASSLATGVRADTQYF
cdr3_nt: TGTGCCAGCAGCTTAGCTACAGGGGTGAGGGCAGATACGCAGTATTTT

v_call: TRBV5-4
clone_size: -
d_call: -
j_call: TRBJ2-7
cdr3_aa: CASSLGTVEQYF
cdr3_nt: TGTGCCAGCAGCTTGGGGACAGTGGAGCAGTACTTC

v_call: TRBV9
clone_size: -
d_call: TRBD1
j_call: TRBJ1-3
cdr3_aa: CATSGGGGAGNTIYF
cdr3_nt: TGTGCCACCTCAGGGGGCGGGGGAGCCGGAAACACCATATATTTT

v_call: TRBV11-2
clone_size: -
d_call: TRBD1
j_call: TRBJ1-6
cdr3_aa: CASSLRSDRGGNSPLHF
cdr3_nt: TGTGCCAGCAGCCTCCGGTCTGACAGGGGCGGAAATTCACCCCTCCACTTT

v_call: TRBV4-1
clone_size: few
d_call: -
j_call: TRBJ1-5
cdr3_aa: CASSQEVAKSLQHF
cdr3_nt: TGCGCCAGCAGCCAAGAGGTGGCAAAATCTCTCCAGCATTTT

v_call: TRBV5-1
clone_size: -
d_call: -
j_call: TRBJ2-3
cdr3_aa: CASKQVVSTDTQYF
cdr3_nt: TGCGCCAGCAAACAAGTGGTTAGCACAGATACGCAGTATTTT

v_call: TRBV4-1
clone_size: -
d_call: -
j_call: TRBJ2-1
cdr3_aa: CASSQGNTYNEQFF
cdr3_nt: TGCGCCAGCAGCCAAGGTAACACCTACAATGAGCAGTTCTTC

v_call: TRBV5-5
clone_size: -
d_call: -
j_call: TRBJ2-1
cdr3_aa: CASSLDPSSYNEQFF
cdr3_nt: TGTGCCAGCAGTTTAGACCCGAGCTCCTACAATGAGCAGTTCTTC

v_call: TRBV11-2
clone_size: -
d_call: TRBD2
j_call: TRBJ2-2
cdr3_aa: CASSLGGVAGHTGELFF
cdr3_nt: TGTGCCAGCAGCCTCGGGGGAGTAGCGGGACACACCGGGGAGCTGTTTTTT

v_call: TRBV10-1
clone_size: -
d_call: -
j_call: TRBJ2-3
cdr3_aa: CASSAGGVDTQYF
cdr3_nt: TGCGCCAGCAGTGCCGGGGGAGTAGATACGCAGTATTTT

v_call: TRBV7-9
clone_size: once
d_call: -
j_call: TRBJ1-5
cdr3_aa: CASSPGLDSNQPQHF
cdr3_nt: TGTGCCAGCAGCCCCGGCCTCGATAGCAATCAGCCCCAGCATTTT

v_call: TRBV5-1
clone_size: -
d_call: TRBD1
j_call: TRBJ1-4
cdr3_aa: CASSSGQGREKLFF
cdr3_nt: TGCGCCAGCAGCTCCGGACAGGGTCGAGAAAAACTGTTTTTT

v_call: TRBV6-6
clone_size: -
d_call: -
j_call: TRBJ1-1
cdr3_aa: CASSPLGHTEAFF
cdr3_nt: TGTGCCAGCAGCCCCTTGGGACACACTGAAGCTTTCTTT

v_call: TRBV30
clone_size: -
d_call: -
j_call: TRBJ1-5
cdr3_aa: CAWSLGTDQPQHF
cdr3_nt: TGTGCCTGGAGCCTCGGCACCGATCAGCCCCAGCATTTT

v_call: TRBV7-9
clone_size: -
d_call: -
j_call: TRBJ1-4
cdr3_aa: CASTPRSTAEKLFF
cdr3_nt: TGTGCCAGCACCCCTCGGTCCACGGCTGAAAAACTGTTTTTT

v_call: TRBV18
clone_size: -
d_call: -
j_call: TRBJ2-5
cdr3_aa: CASSGRMQETQYF
cdr3_nt: TGTGCCAGCTCAGGACGGATGCAAGAGACCCAGTACTTC

v_call: TRBV11-2
clone_size: -
d_call: -
j_call: TRBJ1-5
cdr3_aa: CASSEGMDQPQHF
cdr3_nt: TGTGCCAGCAGCGAAGGGATGGACCAGCCCCAGCATTTT

v_call: TRBV19
clone_size: -
d_call: -
j_call: TRBJ1-4
cdr3_aa: CASTALGFNEKLFF
cdr3_nt: TGTGCCAGTACCGCCTTAGGATTTAATGAAAAACTGTTTTTT

v_call: TRBV7-7
clone_size: few
d_call: TRBD1
j_call: TRBJ2-7
cdr3_aa: CASSKSQGAREQYF
cdr3_nt: TGTGCTAGCAGCAAATCACAGGGGGCTCGGGAGCAGTACTTC

v_call: TRBV2
clone_size: few
d_call: TRBD1
j_call: TRBJ2-2
cdr3_aa: CASRERTGVNTGELFF
cdr3_nt: TGTGCCAGCAGAGAACGGACAGGGGTGAACACCGGGGAGCTGTTTTTT

v_call: TRBV30
clone_size: once
d_call: TRBD1
j_call: TRBJ1-4
cdr3_aa: CAWTGTGNEKLFF
cdr3_nt: TGTGCCTGGACCGGGACAGGGAATGAAAAACTGTTTTTT

v_call: TRBV27
clone_size: -
d_call: -
j_call: TRBJ1-1
cdr3_aa: CASSLALNTEAFF
cdr3_nt: TGTGCCAGCAGTTTGGCCTTGAACACTGAAGCTTTCTTT

v_call: TRBV5-1
clone_size: few
d_call: -
j_call: TRBJ2-7
cdr3_aa: CASSLAGASSYEQYF
cdr3_nt: TGCGCCAGCAGCTTGGCGGGGGCCAGCTCCTACGAGCAGTACTTC

v_call: TRBV6-4
clone_size: -
d_call: TRBD1
j_call: TRBJ1-2
cdr3_aa: CASRQAPGQGQYGYTF
cdr3_nt: TGTGCCAGCAGGCAAGCCCCGGGACAGGGACAGTATGGCTACACCTTC

v_call: TRBV6-5
clone_size: -
d_call: TRBD1
j_call: TRBJ2-7
cdr3_aa: CASRGQGISYEQYF
cdr3_nt: TGTGCCAGCAGGGGACAGGGAATTTCCTACGAGCAGTACTTC

v_call: TRBV5-6
clone_size: -
d_call: TRBD1
j_call: TRBJ2-7
cdr3_aa: CASSLSGQGVDEQYF
cdr3_nt: TGTGCCAGCAGCTTGTCGGGACAGGGGGTAGACGAGCAGTACTTC

v_call: TRBV10-1
clone_size: -
d_call: TRBD2
j_call: TRBJ2-2
cdr3_aa: CASSARIAGGAGELFF
cdr3_nt: TGCGCCAGCAGTGCCAGAATAGCGGGAGGAGCCGGGGAGCTGTTTTTT

v_call: TRBV27
clone_size: once
d_call: TRBD1
j_call: TRBJ1-1
cdr3_aa: CASSLDRGPEAFF
cdr3_nt: TGTGCCAGCAGTCTAGACAGGGGCCCCGAAGCTTTCTTT

v_call: TRBV15
clone_size: -
d_call: -
j_call: TRBJ1-5
cdr3_aa: CATSRGRDLQDQPQHF
cdr3_nt: TGTGCCACCAGCAGAGGGAGGGATTTACAGGATCAGCCCCAGCATTTT

v_call: TRBV4-1
clone_size: -
d_call: -
j_call: TRBJ2-5
cdr3_aa: CASSPPGTEQETQYF
cdr3_nt: TGCGCCAGCAGCCCCCCCGGGACGGAGCAAGAGACCCAGTACTTC